This entry features one T cell receptor (beta chain) sequence. Its antigen is not identified. This entry belongs to a study of cytomegalovirus exposure and HLA in healthy donors. General observations from the study: Rarity marked most TCR sequences, yet some public TCRs occurred in many donors.

The germline V and J ends were trimmed by 2 bases and 10 bases, with 15 bases remaining between them. CDR1 SGHTS and CDR2 YDEGEE come from the germline V gene. This CDR3 spans 13 amino acids. Those who donated were healthy bone marrow donors. This PCR relied on a set of 60 Vbeta primers and 13 Jbeta primers. Repertoires were generated with immunoSEQ multiplex PCR, while TCRdb's copy carries only in-frame clones and drops some. The table lists 100,000 to 150,000 clones, 83% of them singletons, with approximately 3.8% in the top ten. The TCR originated in a middle-aged woman in good health and CMV-seropositive. The chain combines TRBV5-8 with TRBJ1-1; D ambiguous. Sequencing used PBMCs. For the CDR3, the DNA is TGTGCCAGCAGCTTATACCAGTCCCCGGGAGCTTTCTTT. Its protein is CASSLYQSPGAFF.